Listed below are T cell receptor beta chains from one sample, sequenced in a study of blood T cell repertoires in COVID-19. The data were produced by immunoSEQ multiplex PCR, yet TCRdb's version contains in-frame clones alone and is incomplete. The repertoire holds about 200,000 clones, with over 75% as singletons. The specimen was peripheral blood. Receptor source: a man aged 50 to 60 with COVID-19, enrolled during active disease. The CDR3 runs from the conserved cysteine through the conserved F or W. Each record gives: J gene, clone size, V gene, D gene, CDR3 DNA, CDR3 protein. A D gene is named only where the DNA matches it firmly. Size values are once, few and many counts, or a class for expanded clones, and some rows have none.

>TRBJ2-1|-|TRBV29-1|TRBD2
TGCAGCGTTGAAGAGGGGCTAGCGGGAGTCAATGAGCAGTTCTTC
CSVEEGLAGVNEQFF
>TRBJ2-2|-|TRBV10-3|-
TGTGCCATCAGTGAGGAGGGCAGGTCCACCGGGGAGCTGTTTTTT
CAISEEGRSTGELFF
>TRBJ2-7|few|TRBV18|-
TGTGCCAGCTCACAGGACAAGGTGGGCGAGCAGTACTTC
CASSQDKVGEQYF
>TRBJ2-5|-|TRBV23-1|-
TGCGCCAGCAGTCAATCGTTGTTATTAGGGGATGGGCCTCAAGAGACCCAGTACTTC
CASSQSLLLGDGPQETQYF
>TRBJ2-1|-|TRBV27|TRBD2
TGTGCCAGCAGCTTAACAGGACTAGCGGGCTACAATGAGCAGTTCTTC
CASSLTGLAGYNEQFF
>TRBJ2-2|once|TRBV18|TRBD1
TGTGCCAGCTCACAACGGACAGGGGGGATCGGGGAGCTGTTTTTT
CASSQRTGGIGELFF
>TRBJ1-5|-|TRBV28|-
TGTGCCAGCAACTCGCCGGGTTATAGCAATCAGCCCCAGCATTTT
CASNSPGYSNQPQHF
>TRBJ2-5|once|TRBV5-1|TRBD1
TGCGCCAGCAGCACAGAACAGGGGCCTTGGGAGACCCAGTACTTC
CASSTEQGPWETQYF
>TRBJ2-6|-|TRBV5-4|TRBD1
TGTGCCAGCAGCTCGGGACAGGCCCTCTCTGGGGCCAACGTCCTGACTTTC
CASSSGQALSGANVLTF
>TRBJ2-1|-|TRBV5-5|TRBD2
TGTGCCAGCAGCTTGGATACTAGCGGGGGACTGAGCTCCTACAATGAGCAGTTCTTC
CASSLDTSGGLSSYNEQFF
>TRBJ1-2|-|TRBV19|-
TGTGCCAGTAGTGGGCAGGGCTATGGCTACACCTTC
CASSGQGYGYTF
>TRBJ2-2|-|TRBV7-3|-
TGTGCCAGCAGCCCCCGGGACTTTGGAAACACCGGGGAGCTGTTTTTT
CASSPRDFGNTGELFF
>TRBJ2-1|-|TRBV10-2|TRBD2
TGCGCCAGCAGTGAGTGGGCGGGAGGAACCTCGAATGAGCAGTTCTTC
CASSEWAGGTSNEQFF
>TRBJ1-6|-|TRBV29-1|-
TGCAGCGAGCCGCTGAGCTCCTATAATTCACCCCTCCACTTT
CSEPLSSYNSPLHF
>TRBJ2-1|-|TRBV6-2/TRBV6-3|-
TGTGCCAGCAGCCCCCTTCCGGGATTTTTTTACAATGAGCAGTTCTTC
CASSPLPGFFYNEQFF
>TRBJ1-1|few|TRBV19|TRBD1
TGTGCCAGTAGTCGGACAGGGGGGGTCACTGAAGCTTTCTTT
CASSRTGGVTEAFF
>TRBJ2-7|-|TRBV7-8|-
TGTGCCAGCAGCCCTTTTAGTAGGGACTCCTCCTACGAGCAGTACTTC
CASSPFSRDSSYEQYF
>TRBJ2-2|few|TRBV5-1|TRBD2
TGCGCCAGCAGCTTGCGGACTAGCGGGGGGTATTCGAACACCGGGGAGCTGTTTTTT
CASSLRTSGGYSNTGELFF
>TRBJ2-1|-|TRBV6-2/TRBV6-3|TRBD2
TGTGCCAGCAGTTACGTACTTGGCGGGGGGGCTGAGAATGAGCAGTTCTTC
CASSYVLGGGAENEQFF
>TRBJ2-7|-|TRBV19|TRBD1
TGTGCCAGTAGTATCGACAGGGGGCGGTACGAGCAGTACTTC
CASSIDRGRYEQYF
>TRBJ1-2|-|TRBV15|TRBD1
TGTGCCACCAGCAGAGATAGGGCAGGGGGTGGCTACACCTTC
CATSRDRAGGGYTF
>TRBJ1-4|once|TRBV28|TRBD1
TGTGCCAGCAGGTGGGGGACAGGGAGTGAAAAACTGTTTTTT
CASRWGTGSEKLFF
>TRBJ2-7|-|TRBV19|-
TGTGCCAGTAGTATGGACAGCTTCTCCTACGAGCAGTACTTC
CASSMDSFSYEQYF
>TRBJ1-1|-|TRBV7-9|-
TGTGCCAGCAGCTTCTCAGGGGCGGACACTGAAGCTTTCTTT
CASSFSGADTEAFF
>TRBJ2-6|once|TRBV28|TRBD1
TGTGCCAGCAGTCCCGGGGACAGGGAAAACGTCCTGACTTTC
CASSPGDRENVLTF
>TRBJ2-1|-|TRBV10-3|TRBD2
TGTGCCATCGGACTAGCAGATGAGCAGTTCTTC
CAIGLADEQFF
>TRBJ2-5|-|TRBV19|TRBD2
TGTGCCAGTAGTGTGGGACTAGCGGGCTCCCAAGAGACCCAGTACTTC
CASSVGLAGSQETQYF
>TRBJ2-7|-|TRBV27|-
TGTGCCAGCAGCCCGGACGGAGGACCCTACGAGCAGTACTTC
CASSPDGGPYEQYF
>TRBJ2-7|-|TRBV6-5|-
TGTGCCAGCAGTTTACTAAGACGTACCTCCTACGAGCAGTACTTC
CASSLLRRTSYEQYF
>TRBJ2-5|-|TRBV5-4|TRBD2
TGTGCCAGCAGGTCCCTGGCGGGGGGATCAGAGACCCAGTACTTC
CASRSLAGGSETQYF
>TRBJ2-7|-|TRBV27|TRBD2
TGTGCCAGCAGTACTAGCGGGAGGCCGTACGAGCAGTACTTC
CASSTSGRPYEQYF
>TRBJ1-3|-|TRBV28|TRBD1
TGTGCCAGCAGCCCAGGGGGCGCAGGGGGAAACACCATATATTTT
CASSPGGAGGNTIYF
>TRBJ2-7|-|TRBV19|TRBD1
TGTGCCAGTAGCCCGACAGGGGGCTCCTACGAGCAGTACTTC
CASSPTGGSYEQYF
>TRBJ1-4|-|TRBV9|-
TGTGCCAGCAGTCGCGGACAGACAACTAATGAAAAACTGTTTTTT
CASSRGQTTNEKLFF
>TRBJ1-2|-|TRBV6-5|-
TGTGCCAGCAGCCCCGATCGGGGAGGGAACTATGGCTACACCTTC
CASSPDRGGNYGYTF
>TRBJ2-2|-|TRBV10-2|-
TGCGCCAGCAGGGCCGGGACCGGGGAGCTGTTTTTT
CASRAGTGELFF
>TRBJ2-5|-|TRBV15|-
TGTGCCACCAGCAGAGATCTCGGGTTACAAGAGACCCAGTACTTC
CATSRDLGLQETQYF
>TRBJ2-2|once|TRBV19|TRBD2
TGTGCCAGTAATATGGGCGGGGGGACCGGGGAGCTGTTTTTT
CASNMGGGTGELFF
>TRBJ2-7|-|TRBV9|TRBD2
TGTGCCAGCAGGCCCGGGACTAGCGGGAGAATCACCGAGCAGTACTTC
CASRPGTSGRITEQYF
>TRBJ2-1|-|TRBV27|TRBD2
TGTGCCAGCAGTCTGACTAGCGGGAGCAAAGTCAACAATGAGCAGTTCTTC
CASSLTSGSKVNNEQFF
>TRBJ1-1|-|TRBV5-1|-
TGCGCCAGCAGCTCGGACTCAAACAGGGTTTTATCTATGAACACTGAAGCTTTCTTT
CASSSDSNRVLSMNTEAFF
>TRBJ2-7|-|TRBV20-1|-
TGCAGTGCTCTCGGAGCGGACGAGCAGTACTTC
CSALGADEQYF